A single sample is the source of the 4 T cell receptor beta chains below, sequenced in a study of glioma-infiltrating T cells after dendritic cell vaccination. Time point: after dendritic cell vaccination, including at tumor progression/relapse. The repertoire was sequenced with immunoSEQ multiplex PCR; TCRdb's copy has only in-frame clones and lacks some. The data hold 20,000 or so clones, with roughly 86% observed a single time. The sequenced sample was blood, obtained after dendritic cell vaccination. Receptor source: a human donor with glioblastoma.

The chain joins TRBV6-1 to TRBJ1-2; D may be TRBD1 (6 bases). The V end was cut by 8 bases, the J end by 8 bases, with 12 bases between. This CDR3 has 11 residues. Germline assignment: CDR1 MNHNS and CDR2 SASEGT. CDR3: CASRTAEGYTF. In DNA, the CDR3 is TGTGCCAGCCGGACAGCGGAAGGCTACACCTTC.

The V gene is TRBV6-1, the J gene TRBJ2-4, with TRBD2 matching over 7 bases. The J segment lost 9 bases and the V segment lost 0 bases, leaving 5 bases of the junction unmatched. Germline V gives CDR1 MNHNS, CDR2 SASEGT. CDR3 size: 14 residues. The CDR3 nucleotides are TGTGCCAGCAGTGAAGCCGTCAGGGAGGGCATTCAGTACTTC. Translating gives CASSEAVREGIQYF.

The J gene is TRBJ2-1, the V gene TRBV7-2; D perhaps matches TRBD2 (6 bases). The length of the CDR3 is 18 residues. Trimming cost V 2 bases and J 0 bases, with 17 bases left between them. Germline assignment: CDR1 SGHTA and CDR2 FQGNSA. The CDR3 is CASSLIPGTSSSYNEQFF. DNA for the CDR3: TGTGCCAGCAGCTTAATCCCCGGGACTTCCAGCTCCTACAATGAGCAGTTCTTC.

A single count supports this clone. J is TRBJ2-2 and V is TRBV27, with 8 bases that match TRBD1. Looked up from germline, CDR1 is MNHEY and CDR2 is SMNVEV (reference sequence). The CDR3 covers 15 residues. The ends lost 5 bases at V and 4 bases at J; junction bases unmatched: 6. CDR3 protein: CASSITDRGTGELFF. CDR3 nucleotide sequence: TGTGCCAGCAGTATCACTGACAGGGGCACCGGGGAGCTGTTTTTT.